The clone carrying this TCR beta chain turned up a few times. Its cognate antigen is unknown. The 5'RACE template-switching step produced TCR cDNA and added a universal primer site and UMIs. MiXCR was run by TCRdb on the 5' RACE reads, yielding one entry per CDR3 protein. The sample lists about 320,000 distinct CDR3 sequences, around 10% seen once, with less than 3.5% in the top ten. This specimen belongs to a study of T cells after yellow fever vaccination. The wider study: SMART-Seq v4 Ultra Low Input prepared the low-cell-number fractions. General observations from the study: Subsequent to the booster, the majority of primary-vaccination clones reappeared (96% CD4, 88% CD8).

Germline loops: CDR1 SNHLY, CDR2 FYNNEI. The CDR3 covers 10 residues. Between the trimmed V and J ends, which lost 7 bases and 4 bases, there was a span of 4 bases. The gene calls are TRBV2 and TRBJ1-1; D uncertain. This receptor was taken from a man between 18 and 29 years old who received the YFV17D yellow fever vaccine. The material sequenced was CD4+ T cells sorted from PBMCs, taken 45 days after the yellow fever booster vaccination. The CDR3 region has the DNA TGTGCCAGCAAGGTCACTGAAGCTTTCTTT. Protein: CASKVTEAFF.